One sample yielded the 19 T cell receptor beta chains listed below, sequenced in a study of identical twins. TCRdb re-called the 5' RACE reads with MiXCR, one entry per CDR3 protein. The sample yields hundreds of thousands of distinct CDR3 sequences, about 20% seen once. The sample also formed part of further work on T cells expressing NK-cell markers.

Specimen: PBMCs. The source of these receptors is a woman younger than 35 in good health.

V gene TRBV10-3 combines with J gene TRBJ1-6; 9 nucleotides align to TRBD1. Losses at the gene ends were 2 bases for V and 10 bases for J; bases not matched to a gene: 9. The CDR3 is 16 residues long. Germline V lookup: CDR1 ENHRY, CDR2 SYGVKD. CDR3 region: CAISEPLQGARSPLHF. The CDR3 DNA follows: TGTGCCATCAGTGAGCCCCTACAGGGGGCAAGGTCACCCCTCCACTTT.

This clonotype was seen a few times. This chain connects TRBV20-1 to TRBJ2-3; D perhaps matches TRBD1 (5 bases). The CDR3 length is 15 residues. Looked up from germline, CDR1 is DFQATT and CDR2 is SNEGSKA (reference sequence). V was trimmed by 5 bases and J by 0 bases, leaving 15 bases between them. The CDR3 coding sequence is TGCAGTGCTTCGGCGACAGCCCCTAGCACAGATACGCAGTATTTT. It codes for CSASATAPSTDTQYF.

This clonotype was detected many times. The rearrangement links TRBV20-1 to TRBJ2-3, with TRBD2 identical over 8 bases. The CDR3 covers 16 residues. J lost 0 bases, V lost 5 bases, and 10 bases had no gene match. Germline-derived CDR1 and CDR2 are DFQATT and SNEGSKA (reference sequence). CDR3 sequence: CSAQRRLATSTDTQYF. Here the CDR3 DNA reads TGCAGTGCTCAAAGGCGACTAGCGACTAGCACAGATACGCAGTATTTT.

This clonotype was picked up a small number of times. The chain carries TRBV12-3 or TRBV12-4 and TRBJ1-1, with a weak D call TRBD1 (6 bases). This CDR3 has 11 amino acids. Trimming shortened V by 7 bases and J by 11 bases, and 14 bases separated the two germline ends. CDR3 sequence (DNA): TGTGCCAGCACCCTGGGGGCGGGGGCTTTCTTT. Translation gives CASTLGAGAFF.

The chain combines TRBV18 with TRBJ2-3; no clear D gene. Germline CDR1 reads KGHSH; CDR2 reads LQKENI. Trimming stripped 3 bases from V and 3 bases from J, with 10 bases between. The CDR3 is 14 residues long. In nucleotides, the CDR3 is TGTGCCAGCTCACCGGTGCTTCTGACAGATACGCAGTATTTT. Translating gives CASSPVLLTDTQYF.

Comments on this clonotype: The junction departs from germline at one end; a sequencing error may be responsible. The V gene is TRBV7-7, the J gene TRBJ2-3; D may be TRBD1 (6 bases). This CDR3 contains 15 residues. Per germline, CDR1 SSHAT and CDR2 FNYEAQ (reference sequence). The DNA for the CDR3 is TGTGCTAGCAGCTTATTTGGACAGAGCACAGATACGCAGTATTTT. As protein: CASSLFGQSTDTQYF.

The CDR3 sequence: CSAREVRLNEKLFF. For the CDR3, the DNA is TGCAGTGCTAGAGAGGTCCGGTTAAATGAAAAACTGTTTTTT. The rearrangement joins TRBV20-1 to TRBJ1-4; D not certain. Per the germline V gene, CDR1 is DFQATT and CDR2 is SNEGSKA (reference sequence). The CDR3 has 14 amino acids. V was clipped by 0 bases and J by 5 bases, with 10 bases between them.

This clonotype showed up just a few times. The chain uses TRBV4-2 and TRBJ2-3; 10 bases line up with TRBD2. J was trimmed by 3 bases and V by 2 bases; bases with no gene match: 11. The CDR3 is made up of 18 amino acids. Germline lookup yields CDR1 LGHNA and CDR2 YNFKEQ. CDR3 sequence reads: CASSQPGLALKRTDTQYF. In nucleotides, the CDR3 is TGTGCCAGCAGCCAACCGGGACTAGCGTTAAAGAGGACAGATACGCAGTATTTT.

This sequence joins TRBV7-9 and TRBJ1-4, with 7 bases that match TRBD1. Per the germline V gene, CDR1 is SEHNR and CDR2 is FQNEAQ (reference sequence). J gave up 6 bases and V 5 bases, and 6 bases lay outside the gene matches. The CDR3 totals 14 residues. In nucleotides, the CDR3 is TGTGCCAGCAGCGATACAGGGGATGATGAAAAACTGTTTTTT. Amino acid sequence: CASSDTGDDEKLFF. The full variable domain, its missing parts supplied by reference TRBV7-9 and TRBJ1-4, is DTGVSQNPRHKITKRGQNVTFRCDPISEHNRLYWYRQTLGQGPEFLTYFQNEAQLEKSRLLSDRFSAERPKGSFSTLEIQRTEQGDSAMYLCASSDTGDDEKLFFGSGTQLSVL.

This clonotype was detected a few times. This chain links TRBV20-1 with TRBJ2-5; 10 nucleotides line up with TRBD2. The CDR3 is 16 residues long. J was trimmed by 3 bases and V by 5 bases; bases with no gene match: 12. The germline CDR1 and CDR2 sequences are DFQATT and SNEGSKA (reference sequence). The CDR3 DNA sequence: TGCAGTGCTCGAGGGCTAGCGGGGGCATCCAAAGAGACCCAGTACTTC. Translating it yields CSARGLAGASKETQYF.

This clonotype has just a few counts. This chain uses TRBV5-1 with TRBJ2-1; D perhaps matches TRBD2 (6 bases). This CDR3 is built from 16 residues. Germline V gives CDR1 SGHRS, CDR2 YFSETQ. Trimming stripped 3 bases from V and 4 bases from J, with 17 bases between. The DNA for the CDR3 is TGCGCCAGCAGCTCGGGACTCCTCAGACCTTACAATGAGCAGTTCTTC. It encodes CASSSGLLRPYNEQFF.

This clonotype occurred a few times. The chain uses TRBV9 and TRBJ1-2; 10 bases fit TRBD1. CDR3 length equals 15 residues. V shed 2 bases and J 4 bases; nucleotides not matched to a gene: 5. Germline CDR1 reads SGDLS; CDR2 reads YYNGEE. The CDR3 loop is CASSVSRTGGYGYTF. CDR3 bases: TGTGCCAGCAGCGTTAGCCGGACAGGGGGCTATGGCTACACCTTC.

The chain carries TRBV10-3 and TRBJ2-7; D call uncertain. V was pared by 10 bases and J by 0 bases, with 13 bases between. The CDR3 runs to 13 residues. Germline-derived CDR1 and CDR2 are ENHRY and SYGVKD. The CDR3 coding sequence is TGTGCCACCCTCTCACAAAACTCCTACGAGCAGTACTTC. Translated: CATLSQNSYEQYF.

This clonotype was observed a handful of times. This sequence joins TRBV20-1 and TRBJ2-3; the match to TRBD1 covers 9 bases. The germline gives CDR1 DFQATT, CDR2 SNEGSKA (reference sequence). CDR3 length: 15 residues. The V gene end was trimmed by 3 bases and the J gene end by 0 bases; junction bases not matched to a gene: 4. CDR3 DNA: TGCAGTGCTAGCGGGACAGGGTCTAGCACAGATACGCAGTATTTT. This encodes CSASGTGSSTDTQYF.

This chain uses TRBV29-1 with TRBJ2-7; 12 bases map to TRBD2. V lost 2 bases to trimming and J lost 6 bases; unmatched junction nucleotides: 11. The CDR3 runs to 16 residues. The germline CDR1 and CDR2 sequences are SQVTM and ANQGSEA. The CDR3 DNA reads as TGCAGCGTTGAACTTTGGGCTAGCGGGAGGGCGGGCGAGCAGTACTTC. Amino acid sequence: CSVELWASGRAGEQYF.

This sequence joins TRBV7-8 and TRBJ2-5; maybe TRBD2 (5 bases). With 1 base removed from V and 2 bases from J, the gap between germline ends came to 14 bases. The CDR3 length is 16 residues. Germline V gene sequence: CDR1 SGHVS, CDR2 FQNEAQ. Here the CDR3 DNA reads TGTGCCAGCAGCTTAGGCCGAGCGGCTAGGCAAGAGACCCAGTACTTC. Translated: CASSLGRAARQETQYF.

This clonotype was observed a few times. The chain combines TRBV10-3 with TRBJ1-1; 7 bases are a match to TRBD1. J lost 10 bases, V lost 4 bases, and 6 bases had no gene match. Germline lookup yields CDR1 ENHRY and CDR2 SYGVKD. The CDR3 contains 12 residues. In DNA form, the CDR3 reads TGTGCCATCAGTGCAGACAGGGCCGGAGCTTTCTTT. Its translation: CAISADRAGAFF.

CDR3 sequence (DNA): TGTGCCTGGAGTGTTAATCGGGAGACCCAGTACTTC. Protein: CAWSVNRETQYF. The chain combines TRBV30 with TRBJ2-5, with D uncertain. The CDR3 spans 12 residues. Germline values: CDR1 GTSNPN, CDR2 SVGIG (reference sequence). V lost 0 bases and J lost 5, with 7 bases in between.

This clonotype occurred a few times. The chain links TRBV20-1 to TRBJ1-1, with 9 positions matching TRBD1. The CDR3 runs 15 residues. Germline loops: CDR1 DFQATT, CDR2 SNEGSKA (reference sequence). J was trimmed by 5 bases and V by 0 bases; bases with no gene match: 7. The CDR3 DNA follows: TGCAGTGCTAGAGATCACGGACAGGGGAGGACTGAAGCTTTCTTT. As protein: CSARDHGQGRTEAFF.